This T cell receptor beta chain originates from a study of CD8 T cells in ankylosing spondylitis (dated by TCRdb to between 2016 and 2019). At the level of the whole study: The study profiled T cell receptor beta repertoires in healthy donors and ankylosing spondylitis patients to find disease-linked TCR variants. Samples of peripheral blood were taken, and for ankylosing spondylitis patients, synovial fluid was collected as well. The full study cohort comprised around 23 ankylosing spondylitis patients and 110 or so healthy donors. Broad study findings and their caveats: The disease-linked clones were reported as significantly enriched in matched synovial fluid samples from ankylosing spondylitis patients. Some TCR beta motif variants had previously been reported in synovial fluid and blood of reactive arthritis patients, which suggested common disease-initiation mechanisms. A TCR beta motif of several highly homologous amino acid variants appeared characteristic of blood from ankylosing spondylitis patients. A CD8+ phenotype was shown by the disease-linked clones, which were found at relatively low frequencies in peripheral blood.

This clonotype appeared many times. It has no known antigen specificity. Base qualities are not recorded, but no much larger clone differs from it by a single base. TCRdb shows the sequencer as Illumina HiSeq 2500. Quantitative 5'-RACE with molecular barcodes was used to prepare TCR beta libraries. For the original study's pipeline: Disease-linked TCR variants were identified with a new computational method built on a probabilistic model of VDJ rearrangement. TCRdb handled the public reads itself, with Q25 trimming in fastp and clone calling in MiXCR, and kept productive beta chains. Duplicate CDR3 protein sequences are folded into a single record with the most common DNA and genes. V and J calls and clone size were set by TCRdb, not the authors. For this sample there are roughly 200,000 distinct CDR3 sequences; roughly 24% appear just once. Together, the top ten hold under 8% of the sample. CDR1 and CDR2, looked up from the germline V gene, are SGHRS and YFSETQ. Including the terminal cysteine and phenylalanine, the CDR3 comprises 16 residues. The DNA shown is the 48-base CDR3, in frame from base 1. Trimming removed 0 bases from V and 9 bases from J; the gene matches leave 10 bases unexplained.

The TCR originated in a male donor with ankylosing spondylitis or in good health (not recorded which). Sequencing used blood, either unsorted or a sorted T cell fraction (not recorded which). Recombination joined TRBV5-1 with TRBJ2-4; 9 junctional bases match TRBD1. The nucleotide sequence is TGCGCCAGCAGCTTGGCGGGAAACAGGGGGCTCGTCATTCAGTACTTC. This translates into CASSLAGNRGLVIQYF.